This T cell receptor beta chain emerged from a study of cytomegalovirus exposure and HLA in healthy donors. Study-level findings and limits: Among donors in an Asian-associated ancestry cluster, a later analysis reportedly found fewer N-insertions than the approximately 670-donor mean. Of the V segments, some could not be distinguished, including TRBV6-2 and TRBV6-3, and were excluded. Later on, an analysis showed TCR association rates differing by HLA locus, with DRB1 the most and HLA-C the fewest. Most CMV-associated TCR beta chains appeared HLA-restricted in a later analysis.

With regard to this clone: The antigen is undetermined. The junction shows a germline mismatch at one end, possibly a read error.

A multiplex PCR was run with 60 Vbeta primers and 13 Jbeta primers. Method: immunoSEQ multiplex PCR; TCRdb's copy keeps in-frame clones and lacks some. The sample consists of approximately 140,000 clones, around three quarters of them appearing once. The V gene's germline CDR1 is MNHEY and CDR2 SVGAGI. CDR3 size: 13 residues. The sequence derives from a woman in her thirties or forties in good health and CMV-seropositive. What was sequenced was PBMCs. The chain employs TRBV6-5 and TRBJ2-7; D is perhaps TRBD1 (5 bases). The CDR3 protein is CASRPTATYGQYF. CDR3 coding DNA: TGTGCCAGCAGGCCGACAGCTACCTACGGGCAGTACTTC.